In this sample, the clone carrying this T cell receptor beta chain turned up many times. The data stem from a study of T-cell reconstitution after alpha-beta-depleted transplantation in children. Unique molecular identifiers were incorporated when the TCRbeta library was constructed. TCRdb ran MiXCR on the PCR reads and lists one entry per CDR3 protein. The table records about 460,000 distinct CDR3 sequences, about 12% of them present only once. The CDR3 contains 14 residues. The J segment lost 8 bases and the V segment lost 5 bases, leaving 11 bases of the junction unmatched. From germline, CDR1 is MNHNS and CDR2 SASEGT.

The sample consisted of PBMCs from the stem cell graft donor, taken from the stem cell graft. The TCR sequence derives from a human donor who donated a stem cell graft to a child with combined immunodeficiency. This chain joins TRBV6-1 and TRBJ1-2, with 7 bases that match TRBD1. The CDR3 is CASSKTGVGYGYTF. CDR3 DNA: TGTGCCAGCAGTAAAACAGGGGTGGGCTACGGCTACACCTTC.